Sequencing of this T cell receptor beta chain was carried out in a study of blood T cell repertoires in COVID-19. The wider study: Researchers got acute and convalescent COVID-19 samples from the United States, Italy and Spain.

Original analysis: Using reference gene primer amplification, nucleated cell counts were estimated. Here immunoSEQ multiplex PCR was the method, and the copy in TCRdb shows in-frame clones only, minus some. The D gene and trimming were derived from the DNA, and the V and J assignments and clone size from that table. The repertoire holds fewer than 90,000 clones, with nearly 95% as singletons. The source is a human donor with active COVID-19. The donor label of this sample is uncertain. Sequencing was carried out using peripheral blood.

CDR3 sequence (DNA): TGTGCCAGCTCGCTGGGGGGGGATCAGCCCCAGCATTTT. Protein: CASSLGGDQPQHF. This chain links TRBV28 with TRBJ1-5; TRBD1 might be the D (5 bases). Germline V gene data show CDR1 as MDHEN and CDR2 as SYDVKM. Trimming cost V 8 bases and J 5 bases, with 13 bases left between them. The CDR3 has 13 amino acids.